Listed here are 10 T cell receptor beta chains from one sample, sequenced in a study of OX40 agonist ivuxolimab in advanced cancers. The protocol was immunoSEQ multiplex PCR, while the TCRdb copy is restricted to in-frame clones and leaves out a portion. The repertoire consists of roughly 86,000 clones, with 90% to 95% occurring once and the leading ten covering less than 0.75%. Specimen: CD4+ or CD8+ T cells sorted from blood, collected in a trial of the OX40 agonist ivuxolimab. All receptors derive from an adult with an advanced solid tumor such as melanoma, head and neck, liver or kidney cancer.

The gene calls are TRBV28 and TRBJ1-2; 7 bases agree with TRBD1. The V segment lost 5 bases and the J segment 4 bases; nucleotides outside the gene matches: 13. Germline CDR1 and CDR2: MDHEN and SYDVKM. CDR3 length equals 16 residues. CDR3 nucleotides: TGTGCCAGCAGTGCGGCCGGGACAGCATTTCTCTATGGCTACACCTTC. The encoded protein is CASSAAGTAFLYGYTF.

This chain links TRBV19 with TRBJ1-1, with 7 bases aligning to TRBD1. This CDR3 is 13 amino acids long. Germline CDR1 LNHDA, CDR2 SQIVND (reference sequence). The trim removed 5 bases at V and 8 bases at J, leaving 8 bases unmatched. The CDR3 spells CASSVIRDSEAFF. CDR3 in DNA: TGTGCCAGTAGTGTAATCCGGGACAGCGAAGCTTTCTTT.

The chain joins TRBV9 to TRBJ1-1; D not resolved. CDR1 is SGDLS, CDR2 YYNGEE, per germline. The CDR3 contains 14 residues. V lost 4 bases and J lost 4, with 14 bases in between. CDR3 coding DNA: TGTGCCAGCAGCCCCCGGACGGAACTCACTGAAGCTTTCTTT. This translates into CASSPRTELTEAFF.

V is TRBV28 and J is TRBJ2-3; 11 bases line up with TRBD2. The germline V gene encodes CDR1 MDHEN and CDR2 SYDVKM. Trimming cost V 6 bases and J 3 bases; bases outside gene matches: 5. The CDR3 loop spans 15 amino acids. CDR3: CASSPSGRLTDTQYF. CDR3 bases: TGTGCCAGCAGCCCTAGCGGGAGGTTAACAGATACGCAGTATTTT.

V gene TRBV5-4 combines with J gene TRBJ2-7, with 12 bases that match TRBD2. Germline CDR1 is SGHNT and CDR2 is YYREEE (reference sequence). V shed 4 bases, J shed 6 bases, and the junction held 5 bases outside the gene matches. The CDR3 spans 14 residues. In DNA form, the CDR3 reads TGTGCCAGCAGCCGACTAGCGGGAGCCACCGAGCAGTACTTC. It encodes CASSRLAGATEQYF. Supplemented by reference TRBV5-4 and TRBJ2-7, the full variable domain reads ETGVTQSPTHLIKTRGQQVTLRCSSQSGHNTVSWYQQALGQGPQFIFQYYREEENGRGNFPPRFSGLQFPNYSSELNVNALELDDSALYLCASSRLAGATEQYFGPGTRLTVT.

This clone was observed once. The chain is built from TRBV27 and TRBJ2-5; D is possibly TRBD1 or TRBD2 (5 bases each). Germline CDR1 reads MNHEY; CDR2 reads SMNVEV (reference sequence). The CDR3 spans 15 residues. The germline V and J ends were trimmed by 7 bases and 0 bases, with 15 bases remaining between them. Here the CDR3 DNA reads TGTGCCAGCAAACCCGGGGCGCGGGACCAAGAGACCCAGTACTTC. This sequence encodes CASKPGARDQETQYF.

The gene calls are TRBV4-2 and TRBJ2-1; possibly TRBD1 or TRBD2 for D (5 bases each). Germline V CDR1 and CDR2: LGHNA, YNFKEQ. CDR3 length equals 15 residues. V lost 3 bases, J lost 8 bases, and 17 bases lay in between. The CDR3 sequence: CASSHGDPNGDEQFF. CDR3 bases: TGTGCCAGCAGCCACGGGGACCCCAACGGGGATGAGCAGTTCTTC.

The CDR3 DNA is TGCGCCAGCATCCTAGCGGGTATCAGCTCCTACGAGCAGTACTTC. This gives the protein CASILAGISSYEQYF. The chain joins TRBV10-1 to TRBJ2-7; 8 nucleotides agree with TRBD2. The V and J ends lost 7 bases and 0 bases, in that order; junction bases with no gene match: 8. This CDR3 is built from 15 residues. From germline, CDR1 is WNHNN and CDR2 SYGVQD (reference sequence).

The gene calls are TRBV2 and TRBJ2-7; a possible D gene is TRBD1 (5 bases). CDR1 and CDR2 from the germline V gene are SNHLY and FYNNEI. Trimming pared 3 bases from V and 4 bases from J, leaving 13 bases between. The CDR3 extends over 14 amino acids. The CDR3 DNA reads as TGTGCCAGCAGTGAGGGGCCCTTTAGATACGAGCAGTACTTC. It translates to CASSEGPFRYEQYF.

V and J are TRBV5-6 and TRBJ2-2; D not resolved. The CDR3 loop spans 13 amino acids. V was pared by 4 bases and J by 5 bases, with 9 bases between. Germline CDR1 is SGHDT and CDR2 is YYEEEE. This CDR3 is CASSDKFTGELFF. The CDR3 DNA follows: TGTGCCAGCAGCGATAAGTTTACCGGGGAGCTGTTTTTT.